One sample yielded the 25 T cell receptor beta chains listed below, sequenced in a study of beta chain features in type 1 diabetes. These receptors have no known antigen. Broader study findings: TCRB CDR3 length was moderately but significantly reduced in all four CD4+ subsets of Type 1 diabetes patients.

Expressed TCRB transcripts were sequenced because the entire RNA isolate underwent reverse transcription. Using immunoSEQ multiplex PCR, the repertoire was profiled, and TCRdb retains in-frame clones only, with some absent. The sample records 250,000 or so clones, roughly 20% being singletons. The sequenced material came from naive CD4+ T cells from blood. The source of these receptors is a woman in her thirties or forties with type 1 diabetes.

This clone came up a few times. V gene TRBV5-1 combines with J gene TRBJ2-1; TRBD2 is a possible D gene (6 bases). The V end lost 1 base, the J end lost 4 bases, and 15 bases lay between the germline ends. Germline CDR1 SGHRS, CDR2 YFSETQ. The CDR3 runs to 16 residues. CDR3 amino acids: CASSLSTGEGYNEQFF. Here the CDR3 DNA reads TGCGCCAGCAGCTTGTCCACGGGAGAGGGGTACAATGAGCAGTTCTTC.

Only a few counts were recorded for this clone. The chain joins TRBV4-1 to TRBJ1-2; 9 positions agree with TRBD1. The CDR3 length is 14 residues. Germline assignment: CDR1 MGHRA and CDR2 YSYEKL. The V and J ends lost 2 bases and 7 bases, in that order; junction bases with no gene match: 5. DNA for the CDR3: TGCGCCAGCAGCCAACTGCCGACAGGGGGTGGCTACACCTTC. Residues: CASSQLPTGGGYTF.

The table lists this clone with a few counts. The V call is TRBV7-2, the J call TRBJ1-6, with 10 nucleotides matching TRBD1. The CDR3 has 15 amino acids. CDR1 and CDR2 (germline): SGHTA, FQGNSA. Trimming took 4 bases from V and 9 from J; bases not matched to a gene: 6. The DNA for the CDR3 is TGTGCCAGCAGCTCCGGGACAGGGGATGTTTCACCCCTCCACTTT. Its protein is CASSSGTGDVSPLHF.

The CDR3 bases are TGTGCCAGCAGTTTTTCTTCGACTCCTTTGAACACTGAAGCTTTCTTT. Translating it yields CASSFSSTPLNTEAFF. The chain couples TRBV6-5 to TRBJ1-1; no clear D. Deletions cut 4 bases from V and 0 bases from J, with 15 bases between. The CDR3 has 16 residues. Germline CDR1 reads MNHEY; CDR2 reads SVGAGI.

This clone was counted only a few times. The rearrangement uses TRBV11-2 and TRBJ2-2; 8 bases are a match to TRBD2. Germline V gene sequence: CDR1 SGHAT, CDR2 FQNNGV. The CDR3 loop spans 15 amino acids. V was clipped by 6 bases and J by 4 bases; unmatched bases: 7. The chain's CDR3 is CASRAREGSTGELFF. Written as DNA, the CDR3 is TGTGCCAGCAGGGCACGGGAGGGGAGCACCGGGGAGCTGTTTTTT.

This clone has a handful of counts. This chain connects TRBV5-1 to TRBJ2-7; a weak D match, TRBD2 (5 bases). The V gene's germline CDR1 is SGHRS and CDR2 YFSETQ. The CDR3 has 13 residues. With 4 bases removed from V and 1 base from J, the gap between germline ends came to 9 bases. The CDR3 DNA is TGCGCCAGCAGCCGGGATCCTTCCTACGAGCAGTACTTC. Residues: CASSRDPSYEQYF.

V gene TRBV4-3 combines with J gene TRBJ1-2; 8 positions agree with TRBD1. After removal of 1 base from V and 2 bases from J, the junction contained 3 bases not matched to a gene. This CDR3 comprises 15 residues. Per the germline V gene, CDR1 is LGHNA and CDR2 is YSLEER. For the CDR3, the DNA is TGCGCCAGCAGCCAAGGGCGGGACAGGAACTATGGCTACACCTTC. Translation gives CASSQGRDRNYGYTF.

The chain carries TRBV29-1 and TRBJ1-1; maybe TRBD1 (5 bases). This CDR3 is built from 14 residues. Germline V gene lookup returns CDR1 SQVTM and CDR2 ANQGSEA. V lost 7 bases, J lost 3 bases, and 18 bases lay in between. This chain's CDR3 is CSAGHLLMDTEAFF. CDR3 nucleotides: TGCAGCGCCGGACACCTTCTTATGGACACTGAAGCTTTCTTT. The variable domain in full, completed from reference TRBV29-1 and TRBJ1-1, reads SAVISQKPSRDICQRGTSLTIQCQVDSQVTMMFWYRQQPGQSLTLIATANQGSEATYESGFVIDKFPISRPNLTFSTLTVSNMSPEDSSIYLCSAGHLLMDTEAFFGQGTRLTVV.

This clone was seen a handful of times. This chain uses TRBV5-1 with TRBJ2-2; D is perhaps TRBD1 (5 bases). The CDR3 is made up of 13 amino acids. V dropped 4 bases and J dropped 5 bases, with 9 bases sitting between them. CDR1 and CDR2 (germline): SGHRS, YFSETQ. Here the CDR3 reads CASSRRGTGELFF. The DNA of the CDR3 is TGCGCCAGCAGCCGTAGGGGAACCGGGGAGCTGTTTTTT.

The V gene is TRBV11-1, the J gene TRBJ2-7, with 8 bases matching TRBD1. Germline V gene sequence: CDR1 SGHAT, CDR2 FQDESV (reference sequence). V shed 4 bases, J shed 3 bases, and the junction held 8 bases outside the gene matches. CDR3 length: 15 residues. CDR3: CASSSGQGGLYEQYF. The CDR3 DNA follows: TGTGCCAGCAGCTCCGGACAGGGCGGACTCTACGAGCAGTACTTC.

This chain links TRBV29-1 with TRBJ1-1; perhaps TRBD1 as D (6 bases). This CDR3 is built from 15 residues. The germline gives CDR1 SQVTM, CDR2 ANQGSEA. Trimming stripped 0 bases from V and 4 bases from J, with 15 bases between. The CDR3 bases are TGCAGCGTTGAAGAGCACTCAGGGGTCGGCACTGAAGCTTTCTTT. Translating gives CSVEEHSGVGTEAFF.

The rearrangement uses TRBV30 and TRBJ2-7, with D maybe TRBD2 (6 bases). Trimming pared 0 bases from V and 4 bases from J, leaving 19 bases between. This CDR3 has 16 amino acids. Germline CDR1 GTSNPN, CDR2 SVGIG (reference sequence). The CDR3 here is CAWSVLGGAGIYEQYF. CDR3 nucleotide sequence: TGTGCCTGGAGTGTACTTGGAGGGGCGGGCATTTACGAGCAGTACTTC.

The genes are TRBV28 and TRBJ2-7; 8 positions match TRBD1. Germline CDR1 reads MDHEN; CDR2 reads SYDVKM. The CDR3 contains 15 residues. Unmatched junction bases numbered 9, after V lost 2 bases and J lost 6 bases. This CDR3 is CASSLRTGLVVEQYF. CDR3 sequence (DNA): TGTGCCAGCAGTTTACGGACAGGGCTGGTTGTCGAGCAGTACTTC.

The chain joins TRBV9 to TRBJ1-1, with unresolved D. Trimming took 1 base from V and 1 from J, leaving 5 bases between them. Germline CDR1 SGDLS, CDR2 YYNGEE. CDR3 length: 13 amino acids. CDR3 bases: TGTGCCAGCAGCGTACTCCCGAACACTGAAGCTTTCTTT. Translation gives CASSVLPNTEAFF.

The chain joins TRBV18 to TRBJ2-7, with TRBD1 identical over 9 bases. The V gene's germline CDR1 is KGHSH and CDR2 LQKENI. The CDR3 is 15 residues long. Trimming at V came to 4 bases and at J to 3 bases, leaving 7 bases not matched to a gene. CDR3 bases: TGTGCCAGCTCACTCGGAACGGGACAGGGCTACGAGCAGTACTTC. This sequence encodes CASSLGTGQGYEQYF.

The rearrangement joins TRBV28 to TRBJ2-3, with TRBD2 identical over 8 bases. With 4 bases clipped from V and 4 bases from J, the junction kept 4 bases outside the gene matches. This CDR3 contains 14 residues. Germline CDR1 and CDR2: MDHEN and SYDVKM. The CDR3 here is CASSSGTSPDTQYF. CDR3 bases: TGTGCCAGCAGTTCCGGGACTAGTCCAGATACGCAGTATTTT.

This clone was picked up a small number of times. CDR3 residues: CASSLAALTGETQYF. The CDR3 coding sequence is TGCGCCAGCAGCTTGGCGGCCTTAACGGGGGAGACCCAGTACTTC. The V gene is TRBV5-1, the J gene TRBJ2-5, with D possibly TRBD2 on 5 matching bases. Trimming cost V 0 bases and J 5 bases, with 14 bases left between them. CDR1 SGHRS and CDR2 YFSETQ come from the germline V gene. There are 15 residues in the CDR3.

This clone has just a few counts. The chain is built from TRBV4-2 and TRBJ2-3; maybe TRBD1 (5 bases). Trimming cost V 4 bases and J 3 bases, with 8 bases left between them. CDR3 size: 13 residues. The germline V gene has CDR1 LGHNA and CDR2 YNFKEQ. The CDR3 coding sequence is TGTGCCAGCAGCCCGACAGTTACAGATACGCAGTATTTT. As protein: CASSPTVTDTQYF.

The V gene is TRBV7-3, the J gene TRBJ2-7, with a weak D call TRBD1 (6 bases). CDR3 length: 13 amino acids. The germline gives CDR1 SGHTA, CDR2 FQGTGA. V was clipped by 1 base and J by 5 bases, with 9 bases between them. In nucleotides, the CDR3 is TGTGCCAGCAGCTTAAGGCAGGGGAACGAGCAGTACTTC. Its translation: CASSLRQGNEQYF. Together with reference TRBV7-3 and TRBJ2-7, the CDR3 gives the full variable domain: GAGVSQTPSNKVTEKGKYVELRCDPISGHTALYWYRQSLGQGPEFLIYFQGTGAADDSGLPNDRFFAVRPEGSVSTLKIQRTERGDSAVYLCASSLRQGNEQYFGPGTRLTVT.

Only a few counts were recorded for this clone. The CDR3 sequence is CASSKTGGAGTEAFF. CDR3 nucleotide sequence: TGTGCCAGTAGCAAAACAGGGGGCGCGGGCACTGAAGCTTTCTTT. V is TRBV19 and J is TRBJ1-1; 9 bases line up with TRBD1. The germline gives CDR1 LNHDA, CDR2 SQIVND (reference sequence). V was pared by 6 bases and J by 4 bases, with 9 bases of the junction left unmatched. The CDR3 length is 15 residues.

The chain employs TRBV28 and TRBJ2-3; D perhaps matches TRBD2 (5 bases). CDR1 and CDR2 from the germline V gene are MDHEN and SYDVKM. The CDR3 length is 14 residues. V was clipped by 4 bases and J by 9 bases, with 17 bases between them. The CDR3 nucleotides read TGTGCCAGCAGTTCCTCCCCTTTAGCGTGGACGCAGTATTTT. Protein sequence: CASSSSPLAWTQYF.

This clone was counted between two and nine times. The CDR3 is CASSLETSANIQYF. The CDR3 DNA reads as TGTGCCAGCAGCTTGGAGACTAGTGCCAACATTCAGTACTTC. The chain combines TRBV5-4 with TRBJ2-4; D might be TRBD2 (6 bases). V lost 0 bases, J lost 7 bases, and 11 bases lay in between. The CDR3 runs to 14 residues. Germline CDR1 SGHNT, CDR2 YYREEE (reference sequence). Looking up the rest from reference TRBV5-4 and TRBJ2-4 gives the full variable domain: ETGVTQSPTHLIKTRGQQVTLRCSSQSGHNTVSWYQQALGQGPQFIFQYYREEENGRGNFPPRFSGLQFPNYSSELNVNALELDDSALYLCASSLETSANIQYFGAGTRLSVL.

In the case of this clone: Other DNA sequences within the sample encode an identical CDR3. The chain joins TRBV18 to TRBJ2-1, with 8 bases aligning to TRBD2. CDR3 length: 15 amino acids. Losses at the gene ends were 6 bases for V and 0 bases for J; bases not matched to a gene: 4. The V gene's germline CDR1 is KGHSH and CDR2 LQKENI. CDR3 amino acids: CASSPGLASYNEQFF. CDR3 coding DNA: TGTGCCAGCTCCCCCGGACTAGCCTCCTACAATGAGCAGTTCTTC.

This clone was picked up a small number of times. This chain uses TRBV4-3 with TRBJ2-1; 10 bases fit TRBD2. Germline values: CDR1 LGHNA, CDR2 YSLEER. The length of the CDR3 is 15 residues. Unmatched junction bases numbered 3, after V lost 4 bases and J lost 3 bases. CDR3 nucleotides: TGCGCCAGCAGCCGACTAGCGGGTTACTACAATGAGCAGTTCTTC. Encoded protein: CASSRLAGYYNEQFF.

In its sample, this clone was seen a few times. J is TRBJ2-6 and V is TRBV2, with D unclear. Trimming removed 3 bases at V and 2 bases at J, with 5 bases between. The CDR3 is made up of 14 amino acids. Germline lookup yields CDR1 SNHLY and CDR2 FYNNEI. The CDR3 loop reads CASSEGPGANVLTF. Written as DNA, the CDR3 is TGTGCCAGCAGTGAGGGCCCTGGGGCCAACGTCCTGACTTTC.